One sample yielded the 23 T cell receptor beta chains listed below, sequenced in a study of shared clonotypes between healthy human individuals. Naive CD8 cells lacked CD45RO, underwent positive selection for CCR7 and left out terminally differentiated effector memory CD45RA+ cells. Data came from immunoSEQ multiplex PCR; TCRdb stores just in-frame clones and leaves some out. The sample includes around 2,000,000 clones, approximately 94% seen only once; the top ten take approximately 1.2%. Source material: naive CD8+ T cells sorted from blood. These receptors were taken from a man between 18 and 29 years old in good health.

The chain carries TRBV27 and TRBJ2-7; D is uncertain. V gave up 2 bases and J gave up 6 bases, with 14 bases separating them. The CDR3 extends over 14 amino acids. Germline V CDR1 and CDR2: MNHEY, SMNVEV (reference sequence). Here the CDR3 DNA reads TGTGCCAGCAGTTTAAGTTCCCTGCCCCTCGAGCAGTACTTC. Translation: CASSLSSLPLEQYF.

Concerning this clone: This same CDR3 is encoded by further DNA sequences in the sample. This sequence joins TRBV7-9 and TRBJ1-4; D is unclear. Germline V gene lookup returns CDR1 SEHNR and CDR2 FQNEAQ (reference sequence). V was shortened by 1 base and J by 2 bases, with 5 bases between the two germline ends. The CDR3 has 14 residues. The CDR3 sequence is CASSLGGTNEKLFF. Written as DNA, the CDR3 is TGTGCCAGCAGCTTAGGCGGGACTAATGAAAAACTGTTTTTT.

A note on this clone: A junction boundary mismatches the germline segment, possibly from a read error. The genes are TRBV5-4 and TRBJ1-1; D gene unclear. The germline gives CDR1 SGHNT, CDR2 YYREEE (reference sequence). The CDR3 has 15 residues. DNA for the CDR3: TGTGCCGGCAGCCAGACACCGGCCTTGAACACTGAAGCTTTCTTT. Translation gives CAGSQTPALNTEAFF.

The gene calls are TRBV9 and TRBJ2-5, with D possibly being TRBD1 or TRBD2 (5 bases each). V lost 0 bases to trimming and J lost 0 bases, with 9 bases between them. There are 15 residues in the CDR3. The V gene's germline CDR1 is SGDLS and CDR2 YYNGEE. The chain's CDR3 is CASSVGWGNQETQYF. CDR3 bases: TGTGCCAGCAGCGTAGGCTGGGGGAACCAAGAGACCCAGTACTTC.

The chain has TRBV28 and TRBJ1-2; 8 nucleotides agree with TRBD1. The CDR3 runs to 13 residues. Germline CDR1 reads MDHEN; CDR2 reads SYDVKM. V trimming: 5 bases; J trimming: 6 bases; junction bases outside the gene matches: 5. For the CDR3, the DNA is TGTGCCAGCAGTACCGGGACAGGCCATGGCTACACCTTC. Amino acids: CASSTGTGHGYTF.

J is TRBJ2-7 and V is TRBV29-1; D is possibly TRBD1 (6 bases). V shed 0 bases and J shed 6 bases, with 9 bases lying between them. The CDR3 has 12 residues. Germline V gives CDR1 SQVTM, CDR2 ANQGSEA. CDR3 DNA sequence: TGCAGCGTTGAAGAACAGGGTAGCGAGCAGTACTTC. Encoded protein: CSVEEQGSEQYF.

The J gene is TRBJ2-6, the V gene TRBV5-4; possibly TRBD1 or TRBD2 for D (5 bases each). Germline V CDR1 and CDR2: SGHNT, YYREEE (reference sequence). V lost 2 bases to trimming and J lost 1 base, with 16 bases between them. The CDR3 consists of 18 residues. The CDR3 nucleotides read TGTGCCAGCAGCTTAGCCGGGACCGCGCGATCTGGGGCCAACGTCCTGACTTTC. Residues: CASSLAGTARSGANVLTF.

The rearrangement uses TRBV4-2 and TRBJ1-2; 7 positions agree with TRBD1. The CDR3 has 13 amino acids. Germline assignment: CDR1 LGHNA and CDR2 YNFKEQ. V was pared by 5 bases and J by 7 bases, with 7 bases of the junction left unmatched. CDR3 loop: CASSTQTGSGYTF. Written as DNA, the CDR3 is TGTGCCAGCAGCACCCAGACAGGGTCTGGCTACACCTTC.

This clone was counted once. The V and J genes are TRBV9 and TRBJ1-1; D possibly corresponds to TRBD1 (5 bases). Trimming shortened V by 0 bases and J by 8 bases, and 11 bases separated the two germline ends. The germline V gene encodes CDR1 SGDLS and CDR2 YYNGEE. The CDR3 is 13 residues long. The CDR3 loop is CASSVGSREEAFF. The CDR3 DNA reads as TGTGCCAGCAGCGTAGGGTCCAGGGAGGAAGCTTTCTTT.

The CDR3 DNA reads TGTGCCAGCAGCGAAAAACATTCTAGCGGGTCGTACAATGAGCAGTTCTTC. Translation: CASSEKHSSGSYNEQFF. The chain joins TRBV6-1 to TRBJ2-1; TRBD2 agrees at 8 bases. The CDR3 spans 17 residues. CDR1 and CDR2 from the germline V gene are MNHNS and SASEGT. Trimming removed 6 bases from V and 4 bases from J; junction bases left unmatched: 14.

The rearrangement links TRBV10-3 to TRBJ2-3, with 9 bases lining up with TRBD1. The CDR3 is made up of 17 amino acids. Germline values: CDR1 ENHRY, CDR2 SYGVKD. Trimming cost V 7 bases and J 2 bases; bases outside gene matches: 13. CDR3 residues: CAIKPGQGEGYTDTQYF. Written as DNA, the CDR3 is TGTGCCATCAAACCGGGACAGGGAGAAGGGTACACAGATACGCAGTATTTT.

V and J are TRBV27 and TRBJ2-7, with 8 bases matching TRBD2. The CDR3 contains 15 residues. V trimming: 2 bases; J trimming: 1 base; junction bases outside the gene matches: 4. Per germline, CDR1 MNHEY and CDR2 SMNVEV (reference sequence). The CDR3 DNA reads TGTGCCAGCAGTTTAGGCGGGGGGCCGTCCTACGAGCAGTACTTC. Translation: CASSLGGGPSYEQYF.

This sequence joins TRBV30 and TRBJ1-2, with D hard to call. Trimming stripped 4 bases from V and 0 bases from J, with 6 bases between. The CDR3 is made up of 12 amino acids. Germline CDR1 GTSNPN, CDR2 SVGIG (reference sequence). This CDR3 reads CAWTETNYGYTF. CDR3 nucleotides: TGTGCCTGGACAGAGACTAACTATGGCTACACCTTC.

This chain joins TRBV7-2 and TRBJ2-7; possibly TRBD2 for D (8 bases). The CDR3 is 16 amino acids. The V and J ends lost 2 bases and 0 bases respectively, with 14 bases between them. CDR1 and CDR2 (germline): SGHTA, FQGNSA. In nucleotides, the CDR3 is TGTGCCAGCAGCTTAAGGGGGCTAGCGGGCTCCTACGAGCAGTACTTC. Its translation is CASSLRGLAGSYEQYF.

This chain joins TRBV30 and TRBJ2-7; the match to TRBD1 covers 8 bases. The CDR3 extends over 14 amino acids. Germline V gene data show CDR1 as GTSNPN and CDR2 as SVGIG (reference sequence). Losses at the gene ends were 3 bases for V and 2 bases for J; bases not matched to a gene: 6. The CDR3 coding sequence is TGTGCCTGGAGCCAGGACAGGGCAGCCTACGAGCAGTACTTC. Encoded protein: CAWSQDRAAYEQYF.

The rearrangement joins TRBV7-2 to TRBJ1-2, with D possibly TRBD1 on 5 matching bases. CDR1 and CDR2 (germline): SGHTA, FQGNSA. The V end was cut by 5 bases, the J end by 0 bases, with 19 bases between. The CDR3 is 17 amino acids. Here the CDR3 reads CASSHTLKTVANYGYTF. The CDR3 DNA reads as TGTGCCAGCAGCCATACTTTAAAGACAGTAGCTAACTATGGCTACACCTTC.

CDR3 nucleotide sequence: TGTGCCAGCAGTTACACCGAGAGCACAGATACGCAGTATTTT. It yields the protein CASSYTESTDTQYF. This chain links TRBV6-5 with TRBJ2-3; D is undetermined. Trimming shortened V by 2 bases and J by 0 bases, and 6 bases separated the two germline ends. This CDR3 has 14 residues. The germline V gene has CDR1 MNHEY and CDR2 SVGAGI.

V and J are TRBV27 and TRBJ2-3, with D perhaps matching TRBD1 (5 bases). The CDR3 contains 15 residues. V lost 6 bases and J 3 bases, leaving 16 bases between the germline ends. Germline V gives CDR1 MNHEY, CDR2 SMNVEV (reference sequence). CDR3 loop: CASRALGVGTDTQYF. DNA for the CDR3: TGTGCCAGCAGGGCCCTAGGGGTGGGAACAGATACGCAGTATTTT.

The chain has TRBV2 and TRBJ1-1; 9 positions match TRBD1. The ends lost 6 bases at V and 4 bases at J; junction bases unmatched: 6. This CDR3 spans 14 amino acids. Germline loops: CDR1 SNHLY, CDR2 FYNNEI. The CDR3 protein is CASRDATGGTEAFF. The DNA for the CDR3 is TGTGCCAGCAGGGATGCGACAGGGGGCACTGAAGCTTTCTTT.

This chain uses TRBV27 with TRBJ2-2; possible D gene TRBD2, 7 bases. The CDR3 has 15 amino acids. The germline V gene encodes CDR1 MNHEY and CDR2 SMNVEV (reference sequence). With 4 bases removed from V and 4 bases from J, the gap between germline ends came to 13 bases. CDR3 nucleotide sequence: TGTGCCAGCAGTTGGGGGGGCGTGGGCACCGGGGAGCTGTTTTTT. Protein product: CASSWGGVGTGELFF.

Here the CDR3 DNA reads TGTGCCAGCAGTTTAGAGCCCGTCGGTGGCTACACCTTC. It is translated as CASSLEPVGGYTF. J is TRBJ1-2 and V is TRBV28, with unresolved D. Germline V gives CDR1 MDHEN, CDR2 SYDVKM. The CDR3 spans 13 residues. Trimming took 2 bases from V and 7 from J, leaving 11 bases between them.

This clone was recorded only once. The chain carries TRBV27 and TRBJ2-7, with 15 positions matching TRBD2. From germline, CDR1 is MNHEY and CDR2 SMNVEV (reference sequence). The V and J ends lost 6 bases and 2 bases, in that order; junction bases with no gene match: 8. CDR3 length equals 17 residues. The CDR3 region has the DNA TGTGCCAGCAGCCCGGGACTAGCGGGGGGCCAGCCCTACGAGCAGTACTTC. It codes for CASSPGLAGGQPYEQYF.

The chain couples TRBV28 to TRBJ1-4; 8 positions match TRBD1. Germline-derived CDR1 and CDR2 are MDHEN and SYDVKM. CDR3 length equals 17 residues. V was pared by 3 bases and J by 5 bases, with 11 bases of the junction left unmatched. The DNA of the CDR3 is TGTGCCAGCAGTTTCATGGGACAGGACACAATCAATGAAAAACTGTTTTTT. Translated, it gives CASSFMGQDTINEKLFF.